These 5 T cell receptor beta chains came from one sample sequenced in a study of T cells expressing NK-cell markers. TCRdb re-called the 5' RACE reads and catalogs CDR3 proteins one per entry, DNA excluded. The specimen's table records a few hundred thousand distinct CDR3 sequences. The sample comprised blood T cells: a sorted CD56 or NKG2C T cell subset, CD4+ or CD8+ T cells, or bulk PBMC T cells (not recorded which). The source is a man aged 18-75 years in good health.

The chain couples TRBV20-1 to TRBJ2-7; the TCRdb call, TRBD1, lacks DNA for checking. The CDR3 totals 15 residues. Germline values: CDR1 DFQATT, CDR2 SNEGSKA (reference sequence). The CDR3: CSARDSPGRAHEQYF.

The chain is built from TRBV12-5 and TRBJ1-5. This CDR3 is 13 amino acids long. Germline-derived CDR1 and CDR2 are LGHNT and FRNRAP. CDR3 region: CASGPHFNQPQHF.

CDR3 sequence: CASTNWGQTDQPQHF. V usage is TRBV19 and J usage is TRBJ1-5; the D call of TRBD1 rests on TCRdb alone, since no DNA is present to check it. Germline V lookup: CDR1 LNHDA, CDR2 SQIVND (reference sequence). The length of the CDR3 is 15 residues.

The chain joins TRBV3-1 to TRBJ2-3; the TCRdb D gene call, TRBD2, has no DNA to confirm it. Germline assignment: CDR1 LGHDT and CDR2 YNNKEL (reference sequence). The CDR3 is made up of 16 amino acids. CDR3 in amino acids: CASSQERRGGADTQYF.

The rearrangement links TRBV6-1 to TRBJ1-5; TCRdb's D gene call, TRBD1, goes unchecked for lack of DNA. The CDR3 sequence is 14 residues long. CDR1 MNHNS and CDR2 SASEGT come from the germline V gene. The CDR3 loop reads CASSETGLDQPQHF.